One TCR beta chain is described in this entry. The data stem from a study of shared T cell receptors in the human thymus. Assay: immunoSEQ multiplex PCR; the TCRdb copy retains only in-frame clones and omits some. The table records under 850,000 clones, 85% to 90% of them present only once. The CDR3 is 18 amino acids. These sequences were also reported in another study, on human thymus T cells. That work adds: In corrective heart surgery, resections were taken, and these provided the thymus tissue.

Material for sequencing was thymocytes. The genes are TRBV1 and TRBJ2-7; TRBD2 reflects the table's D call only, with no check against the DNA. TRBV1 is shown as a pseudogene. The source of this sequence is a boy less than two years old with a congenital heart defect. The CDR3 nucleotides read TGCACCAGCAGCCAAGAGGCTCCGCGACTAGGGTTTGGCTACGAGCAGTACTTC. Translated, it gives CTSSQEAPRLGFGYEQYF.